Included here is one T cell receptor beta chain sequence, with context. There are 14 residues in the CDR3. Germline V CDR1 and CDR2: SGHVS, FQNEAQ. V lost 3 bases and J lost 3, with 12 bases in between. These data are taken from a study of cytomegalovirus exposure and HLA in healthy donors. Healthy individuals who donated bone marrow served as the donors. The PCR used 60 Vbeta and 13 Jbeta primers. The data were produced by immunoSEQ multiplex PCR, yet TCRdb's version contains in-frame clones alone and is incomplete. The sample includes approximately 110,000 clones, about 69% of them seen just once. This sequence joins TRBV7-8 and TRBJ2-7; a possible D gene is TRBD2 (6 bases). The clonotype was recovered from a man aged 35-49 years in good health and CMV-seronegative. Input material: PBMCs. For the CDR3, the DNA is TGTGCCAGCAGCTTTGGGCGGGGAGGCTACGAGCAGTACTTC. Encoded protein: CASSFGRGGYEQYF.